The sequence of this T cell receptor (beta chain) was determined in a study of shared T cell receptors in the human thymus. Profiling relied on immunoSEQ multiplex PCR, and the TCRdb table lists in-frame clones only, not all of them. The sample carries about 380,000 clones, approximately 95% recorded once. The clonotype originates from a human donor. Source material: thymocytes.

The CDR3 sequence is CASQSADTQYF. The CDR3 region has the DNA TGTGCCAGCCAAAGCGCAGATACGCAGTATTTT. The J gene is TRBJ2-3, the V gene TRBV27; D remains unclear. The length of the CDR3 is 11 residues. Trimming took off 8 bases at V and 4 bases at J, with 7 bases between the two ends. Germline V gives CDR1 MNHEY, CDR2 SMNVEV (reference sequence).